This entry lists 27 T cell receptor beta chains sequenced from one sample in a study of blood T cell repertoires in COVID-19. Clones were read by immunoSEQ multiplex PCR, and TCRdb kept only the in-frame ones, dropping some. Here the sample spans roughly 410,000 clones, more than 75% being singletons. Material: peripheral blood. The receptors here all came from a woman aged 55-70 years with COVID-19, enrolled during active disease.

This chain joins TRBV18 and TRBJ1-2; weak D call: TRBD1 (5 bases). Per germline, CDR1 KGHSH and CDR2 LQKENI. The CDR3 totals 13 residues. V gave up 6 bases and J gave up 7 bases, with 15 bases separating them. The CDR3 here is CASSAVGDSGYTF. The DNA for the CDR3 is TGTGCCAGCTCCGCTGTGGGGGACTCTGGCTACACCTTC. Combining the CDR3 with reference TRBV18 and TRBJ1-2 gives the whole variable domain NAGVMQNPRHLVRRRGQEARLRCSPMKGHSHVYWYRQLPEEGLKFMVYLQKENIIDESGMPKERFSAEFPKEGPSILRIQQVVRGDSAAYFCASSAVGDSGYTFGSGTRLTVV.

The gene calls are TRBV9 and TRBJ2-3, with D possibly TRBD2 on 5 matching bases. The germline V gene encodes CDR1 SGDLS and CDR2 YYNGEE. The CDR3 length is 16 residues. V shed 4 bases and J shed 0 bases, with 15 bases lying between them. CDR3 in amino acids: CASSTRTDTSTDTQYF. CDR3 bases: TGTGCCAGCAGCACCCGGACTGACACTAGCACAGATACGCAGTATTTT.

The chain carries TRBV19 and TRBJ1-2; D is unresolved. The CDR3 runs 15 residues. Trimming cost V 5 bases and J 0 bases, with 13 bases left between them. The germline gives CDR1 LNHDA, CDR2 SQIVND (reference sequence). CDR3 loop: CASSSQPFTNYGYTF. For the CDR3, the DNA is TGTGCCAGTAGTTCACAGCCCTTTACTAACTATGGCTACACCTTC.

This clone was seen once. The CDR3 coding sequence is TGTGCCAGCAGCGCCGGGGACAGGGGGGCGGACGGGGAGCTGTTTTTT. This translates into CASSAGDRGADGELFF. V gene TRBV9 combines with J gene TRBJ2-2; 11 bases agree with TRBD1. Germline trimming cut 3 bases from V and 7 bases from J; bases unmatched to any gene: 8. This CDR3 region has 16 residues. Germline loops: CDR1 SGDLS, CDR2 YYNGEE.

The CDR3 is CASSLSSAGGNGYTF. The CDR3 bases are TGTGCCAGCAGTTTATCTTCGGCAGGGGGCAATGGCTACACCTTC. The V call is TRBV27, the J call TRBJ1-2; TRBD1 agrees at 8 bases. Per germline, CDR1 MNHEY and CDR2 SMNVEV (reference sequence). The length of the CDR3 is 15 residues. V dropped 0 bases and J dropped 6; count of bases not matched to a gene: 6.

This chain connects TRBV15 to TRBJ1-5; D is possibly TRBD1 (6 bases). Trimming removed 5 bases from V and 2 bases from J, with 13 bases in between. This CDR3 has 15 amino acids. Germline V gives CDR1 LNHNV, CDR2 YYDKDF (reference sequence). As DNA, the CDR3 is TGTGCCACCAGCCAGCAGGGGCAGCGCAATCAGCCCCAGCATTTT. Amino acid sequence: CATSQQGQRNQPQHF.

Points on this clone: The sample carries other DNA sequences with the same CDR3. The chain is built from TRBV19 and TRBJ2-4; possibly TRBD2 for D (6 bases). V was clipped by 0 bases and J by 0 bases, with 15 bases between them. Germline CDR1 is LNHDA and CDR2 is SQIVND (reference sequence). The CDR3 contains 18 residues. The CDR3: CASSIDRGGDLAKNIQYF. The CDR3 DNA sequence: TGTGCCAGTAGTATAGATCGAGGAGGGGACTTAGCCAAAAACATTCAGTACTTC.

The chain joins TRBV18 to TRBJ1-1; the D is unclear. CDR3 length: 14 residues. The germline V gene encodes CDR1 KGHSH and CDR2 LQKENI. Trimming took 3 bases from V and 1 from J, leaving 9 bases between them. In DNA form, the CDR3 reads TGTGCCAGCTCACCCCAGGCGGGGAACACTGAAGCTTTCTTT. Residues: CASSPQAGNTEAFF.

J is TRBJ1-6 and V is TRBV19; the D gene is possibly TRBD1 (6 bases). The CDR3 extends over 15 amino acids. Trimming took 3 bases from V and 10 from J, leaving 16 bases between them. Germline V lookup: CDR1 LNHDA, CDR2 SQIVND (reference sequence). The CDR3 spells CASSIRGGGGSPLHF. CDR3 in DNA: TGTGCCAGTAGTATCCGAGGAGGGGGGGGGTCACCCCTCCACTTT.

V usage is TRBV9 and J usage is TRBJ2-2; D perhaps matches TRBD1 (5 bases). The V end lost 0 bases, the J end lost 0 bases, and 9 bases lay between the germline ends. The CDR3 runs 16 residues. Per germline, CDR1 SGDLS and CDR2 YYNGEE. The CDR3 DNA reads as TGTGCCAGCAGCGTAGTATCAGGGACGAACACCGGGGAGCTGTTTTTT. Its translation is CASSVVSGTNTGELFF.

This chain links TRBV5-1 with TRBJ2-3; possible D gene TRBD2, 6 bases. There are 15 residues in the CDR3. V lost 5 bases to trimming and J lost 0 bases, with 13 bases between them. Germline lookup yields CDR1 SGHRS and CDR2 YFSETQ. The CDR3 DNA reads TGCGCCAGCAGTCGGGCGGGGATGAGCACAGATACGCAGTATTTT. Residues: CASSRAGMSTDTQYF.

Written as DNA, the CDR3 is TGTGCCAGCTCGAACCAGGGCTACGAGCAGTACTTC. Amino acid sequence: CASSNQGYEQYF. The rearrangement links TRBV6-5 to TRBJ2-7, with a possible D match to TRBD1 (5 bases). Germline lookup yields CDR1 MNHEY and CDR2 SVGAGI. CDR3 size: 12 residues. V lost 8 bases and J 3 bases, leaving 11 bases between the germline ends.

CDR3 bases: TGTGCCAGCAGCCGGGAGGGCGGACTTATGAACACTGAAGCTTTCTTT. Protein sequence: CASSREGGLMNTEAFF. The chain employs TRBV7-8 and TRBJ1-1; D is uncertain. Germline CDR1 is SGHVS and CDR2 is FQNEAQ. V lost 5 bases, J lost 0 bases, and 16 bases lay in between. The CDR3 covers 16 residues.

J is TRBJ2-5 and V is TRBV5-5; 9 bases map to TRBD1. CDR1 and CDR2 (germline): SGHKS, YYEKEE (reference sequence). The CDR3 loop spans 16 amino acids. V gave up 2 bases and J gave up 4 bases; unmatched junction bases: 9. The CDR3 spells CASSFTNRGLGETQYF. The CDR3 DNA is TGTGCCAGCAGCTTCACAAACAGGGGGCTTGGAGAGACCCAGTACTTC.

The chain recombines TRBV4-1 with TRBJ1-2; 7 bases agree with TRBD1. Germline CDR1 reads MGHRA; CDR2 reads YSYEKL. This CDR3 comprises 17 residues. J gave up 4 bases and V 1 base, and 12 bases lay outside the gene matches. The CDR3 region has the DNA TGCGCCAGCAGCCAAGGAGGGACAGACCGGGTCCTCTATGGCTACACCTTC. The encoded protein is CASSQGGTDRVLYGYTF.

The CDR3, as DNA: TGTGCCAGCAGTTTTGGGGGCGGGTACGAGCAGTACTTC. It translates to CASSFGGGYEQYF. The rearrangement uses TRBV27 and TRBJ2-7; TRBD1 might be the D (6 bases). V dropped 3 bases and J dropped 4 bases, with 10 bases sitting between them. CDR3 length equals 13 residues. Germline V CDR1 and CDR2: MNHEY, SMNVEV (reference sequence).

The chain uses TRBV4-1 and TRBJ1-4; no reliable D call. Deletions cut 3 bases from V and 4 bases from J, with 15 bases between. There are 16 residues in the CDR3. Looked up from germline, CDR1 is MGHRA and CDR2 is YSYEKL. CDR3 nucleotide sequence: TGCGCCAGCAGCCAGTCGCCGGTTGTCCTTAATGAAAAACTGTTTTTT. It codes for CASSQSPVVLNEKLFF.

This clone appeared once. The CDR3 reads CASTGIRGSKPQHF. The CDR3 nucleotides are TGTGCCAGCACGGGAATCCGGGGGTCGAAGCCCCAGCATTTT. This chain joins TRBV2 and TRBJ1-5, with a possible D match to TRBD1 (5 bases). Trimming took off 7 bases at V and 8 bases at J, with 18 bases between the two ends. The CDR3 runs to 14 residues. Looked up from germline, CDR1 is SNHLY and CDR2 is FYNNEI.

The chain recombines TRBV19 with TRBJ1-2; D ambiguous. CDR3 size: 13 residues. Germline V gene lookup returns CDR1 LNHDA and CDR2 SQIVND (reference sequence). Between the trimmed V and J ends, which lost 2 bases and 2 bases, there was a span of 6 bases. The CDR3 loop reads CASSIRSNYGYTF. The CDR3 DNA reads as TGTGCCAGTAGTATACGTAGCAACTATGGCTACACCTTC.

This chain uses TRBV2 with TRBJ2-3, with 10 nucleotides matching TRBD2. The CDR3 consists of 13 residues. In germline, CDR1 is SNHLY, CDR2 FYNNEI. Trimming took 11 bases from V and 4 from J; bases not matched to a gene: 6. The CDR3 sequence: CAALLAGSDTQYF. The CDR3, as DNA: TGTGCCGCGTTACTAGCGGGGTCAGATACGCAGTATTTT.

The CDR3 DNA follows: TGTGCCAGCAGCTTGGGACTAGTCCGTAGGAATGAGCAGTTCTTC. Translated: CASSLGLVRRNEQFF. The rearrangement uses TRBV5-8 and TRBJ2-1, with TRBD2 as a possible D gene (6 bases). Germline CDR1 reads SGHTS; CDR2 reads YDEGEE. V was shortened by 0 bases and J by 7 bases, with 14 bases between the two germline ends. The CDR3 runs 15 residues. The full variable domain, rest sourced from reference TRBV5-8 and TRBJ2-1, is EAGVTQSPTHLIKTRGQQATLRCSPISGHTSVYWYQQALGLGLQFLLWYDEGEERNRGNFPPRFSGRQFPNYSSELNVNALELEDSALYLCASSLGLVRRNEQFFGPGTRLTVL.

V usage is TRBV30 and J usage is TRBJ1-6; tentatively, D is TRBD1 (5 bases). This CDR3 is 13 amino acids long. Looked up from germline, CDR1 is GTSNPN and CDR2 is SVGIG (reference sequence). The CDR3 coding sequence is TGTGCTCCCCCCAGGGAATCAAGTTCACCCCTCCACTTT. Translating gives CAPPRESSSPLHF.

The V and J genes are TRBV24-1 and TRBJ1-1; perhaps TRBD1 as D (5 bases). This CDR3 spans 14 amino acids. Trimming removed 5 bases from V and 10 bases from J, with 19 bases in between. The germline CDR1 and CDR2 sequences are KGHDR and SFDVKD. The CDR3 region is CATSGGRAREGAFF. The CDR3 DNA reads TGTGCCACCAGTGGGGGCAGGGCCAGAGAAGGAGCTTTCTTT.

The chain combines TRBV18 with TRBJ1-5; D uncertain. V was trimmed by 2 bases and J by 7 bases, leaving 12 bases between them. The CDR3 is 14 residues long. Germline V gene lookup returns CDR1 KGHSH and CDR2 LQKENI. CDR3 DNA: TGTGCCAGCTCACCAGGGAGGGAAGGGCAGCCCCAGCATTTT. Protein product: CASSPGREGQPQHF.

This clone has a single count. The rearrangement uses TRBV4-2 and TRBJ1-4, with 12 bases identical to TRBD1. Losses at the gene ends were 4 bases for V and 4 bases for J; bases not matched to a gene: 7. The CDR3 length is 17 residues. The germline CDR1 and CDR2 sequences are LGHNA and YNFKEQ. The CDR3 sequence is CASSPGQGAAGNEKLFF. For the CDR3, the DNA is TGTGCCAGCAGCCCGGGACAGGGGGCAGCGGGTAATGAAAAACTGTTTTTT.

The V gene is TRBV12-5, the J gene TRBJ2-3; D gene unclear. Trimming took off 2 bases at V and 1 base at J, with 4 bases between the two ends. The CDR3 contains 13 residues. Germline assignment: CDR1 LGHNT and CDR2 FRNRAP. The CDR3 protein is CASGLIGTDTQYF. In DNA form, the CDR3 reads TGTGCTAGTGGTTTGATCGGCACAGATACGCAGTATTTT.

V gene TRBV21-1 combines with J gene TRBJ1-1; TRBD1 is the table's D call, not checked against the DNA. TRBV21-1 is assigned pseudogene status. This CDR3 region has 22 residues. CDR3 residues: CASSKRRPGQGTSDLNPQEAFF. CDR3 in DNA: TGTGCCAGCAGCAAACGGAGACCGGGACAGGGGACCTCCGACCTAAACCCGCAAGAAGCTTTCTTT.